Shown below are 22 T cell receptor beta chains from a single sample sequenced in a study of neurological immune-mediated disorders. The sample's time point: longitudinal time-point 1 (baseline). From the 5' RACE reads, TCRdb called clonotypes with MiXCR, one entry per CDR3 protein. The sample lists roughly 36,000 distinct CDR3 sequences, under 4% occurring once. Sequencing was performed on PBMCs. Receptors were obtained from a woman aged 55-69 years with multiple sclerosis.

The sample holds many counts of this clonotype. The gene calls are TRBV28 and TRBJ2-7; D not certain. Germline CDR1 is MDHEN and CDR2 is SYDVKM. V was shortened by 4 bases and J by 4 bases, with 5 bases between the two germline ends. CDR3 length: 11 residues. The CDR3: CASSSMYEQYF. The CDR3 DNA reads as TGTGCCAGCAGTTCCATGTACGAGCAGTACTTC.

The table lists this clonotype with many counts. V is TRBV29-1 and J is TRBJ2-7; a weak D match, TRBD2 (5 bases). Per germline, CDR1 SQVTM and CDR2 ANQGSEA. The CDR3 runs 11 residues. V lost 4 bases to trimming and J lost 6 bases, with 10 bases between them. The chain's CDR3 is CSVGRGGEQYF. Here the CDR3 DNA reads TGCAGCGTTGGCCGGGGTGGCGAGCAGTACTTC.

This clonotype appeared many times. The chain has TRBV20-1 and TRBJ1-6, with a weak D call TRBD1 (5 bases). Trimming pared 5 bases from V and 2 bases from J, leaving 13 bases between. This CDR3 has 15 residues. Germline values: CDR1 DFQATT, CDR2 SNEGSKA (reference sequence). CDR3 amino acids: CSAPRQQAYNSPLHF. CDR3 coding DNA: TGCAGTGCTCCCCGACAGCAAGCCTATAATTCACCCCTCCACTTT.

Of note for this clonotype: Germline is not matched at one junction end, which may reflect a read error. V usage is TRBV28 and J usage is TRBJ2-5; D tentatively fits TRBD1 or TRBD2 (5 bases each). Germline assignment: CDR1 MDHEN and CDR2 SYDVKM. The CDR3 extends over 14 amino acids. The CDR3 here is CDSSFQGRLETQYF. CDR3 in DNA: TGTGACAGCAGTTTCCAGGGACGCCTTGAGACCCAGTACTTC.

This clonotype was picked up many times. The V gene is TRBV28, the J gene TRBJ1-5; D remains ambiguous. CDR1 and CDR2 (germline): MDHEN, SYDVKM. V gave up 7 bases and J gave up 2 bases, with 15 bases separating them. This CDR3 has 15 amino acids. The DNA of the CDR3 is TGTGCCAGCAACCCGGAGAGGGTGGGCAATCAGCCCCAGCATTTT. This sequence encodes CASNPERVGNQPQHF.

In its sample, this clonotype was seen many times. The gene calls are TRBV20-1 and TRBJ2-3; D perhaps matches TRBD2 (5 bases). The CDR3 has 14 residues. Between the trimmed V and J ends, which lost 6 bases and 3 bases, there was a span of 16 bases. CDR1 and CDR2 (germline): DFQATT, SNEGSKA (reference sequence). DNA for the CDR3: TGCAGTGCAACAACAGCGGTCCGGACAGATACGCAGTATTTT. Translated: CSATTAVRTDTQYF.

V and J are TRBV20-1 and TRBJ2-7, with 12 bases fitting TRBD2. V lost 5 bases to trimming and J lost 3 bases; unmatched junction nucleotides: 2. The CDR3 has 13 residues. Germline loops: CDR1 DFQATT, CDR2 SNEGSKA (reference sequence). The CDR3 DNA reads TGCAGTGCTCCGACTAGCGGGGGCTACGAGCAGTACTTC. Its translation: CSAPTSGGYEQYF.

This clonotype was seen many times. The germline gene is not matched at one end of the junction; a read error may be the cause. The chain carries TRBV6-5 and TRBJ2-2, with TRBD1 identical over 8 bases. This CDR3 has 16 residues. Germline loops: CDR1 MNHEY, CDR2 SVGAGI. The CDR3 sequence is CASSYSRTGRTGEPFF. The CDR3 DNA is TGTGCCAGCAGTTACTCCCGGACAGGGCGAACCGGGGAGCCGTTTTTT.

This clonotype was found many times. This chain links TRBV9 with TRBJ2-2; D is perhaps TRBD2 (7 bases). There are 14 residues in the CDR3. Germline V CDR1 and CDR2: SGDLS, YYNGEE. V was trimmed by 2 bases and J by 7 bases, leaving 12 bases between them. The CDR3 DNA sequence: TGTGCCAGCAGCGTTGCGGGGGCGGGCGGGGAGCTGTTTTTT. Protein product: CASSVAGAGGELFF.

This clonotype was found many times. CDR3 sequence: CSASRDSGVNQETQYF. DNA for the CDR3: TGCAGTGCTAGTCGGGATAGCGGGGTGAATCAAGAGACCCAGTACTTC. The V and J genes are TRBV20-1 and TRBJ2-5, with 8 positions matching TRBD2. There are 16 residues in the CDR3. Germline CDR1 is DFQATT and CDR2 is SNEGSKA (reference sequence). V lost 3 bases to trimming and J lost 2 bases; unmatched junction nucleotides: 11.

This clonotype appeared many times. This chain links TRBV5-1 with TRBJ2-2; D possibly corresponds to TRBD1 (6 bases). Trimming removed 4 bases from V and 6 bases from J, with 16 bases in between. This CDR3 is built from 15 residues. CDR1 is SGHRS, CDR2 YFSETQ, per germline. This CDR3 is CASSLITGKPGELFF. The CDR3, as DNA: TGCGCCAGCAGCCTCATAACAGGGAAGCCCGGGGAGCTGTTTTTT.

In its sample, this clonotype was seen many times. The chain combines TRBV5-1 with TRBJ2-1; TRBD2 agrees at 13 bases. The germline V gene has CDR1 SGHRS and CDR2 YFSETQ. The V and J ends lost 4 bases and 7 bases, in that order; junction bases with no gene match: 8. The CDR3 has 16 residues. This CDR3 is CASSLRTSGGGNEQFF. CDR3 DNA sequence: TGCGCCAGCAGCCTTCGGACTAGCGGGGGCGGGAATGAGCAGTTCTTC.

This clonotype was seen at least ten times. V usage is TRBV18 and J usage is TRBJ2-3, with TRBD1 identical over 10 bases. V dropped 3 bases and J dropped 3; count of bases not matched to a gene: 6. This CDR3 region has 16 residues. Germline V gene lookup returns CDR1 KGHSH and CDR2 LQKENI. The CDR3 region is CASSPKGTGVTDTQYF. The CDR3 nucleotides read TGTGCCAGCTCACCTAAAGGGACAGGGGTGACAGATACGCAGTATTTT.

This clonotype appeared many times. The chain joins TRBV5-1 to TRBJ2-3, with D possibly TRBD2 on 5 matching bases. The length of the CDR3 is 11 residues. In germline, CDR1 is SGHRS, CDR2 YFSETQ. Trimming left V 1 base short and J 11 bases short, with 8 bases between. The CDR3 DNA sequence: TGCGCCAGCAGCTTGTACGGGGAGCAGTATTTT. Encoded protein: CASSLYGEQYF.

A word on this clonotype: Since a much larger clone is just one base distant, this may be a read error. The CDR3 loop is CASSGKGLNTIYF. CDR3 DNA sequence: TGTGCCAGCAGTGGAAAGGGGCTAAACACCATATATTTT. The chain has TRBV28 and TRBJ1-3; possible D gene TRBD1, 5 bases. V lost 5 bases and J 6 bases, leaving 11 bases between the germline ends. Looked up from germline, CDR1 is MDHEN and CDR2 is SYDVKM. This CDR3 contains 13 residues. The full variable domain, completed using reference TRBV28 and TRBJ1-3, is DVKVTQSSRYLVKRTGEKVFLECVQDMDHENMFWYRQDPGLGLRLIYFSYDVKMKEKGDIPEGYSVSREKKERFSLILESASTNQTSMYLCASSGKGLNTIYFGEGSWLTVV.

This clonotype was counted many times. The chain joins TRBV20-1 to TRBJ1-1, with 9 bases identical to TRBD1. Per the germline V gene, CDR1 is DFQATT and CDR2 is SNEGSKA (reference sequence). After removal of 3 bases from V and 3 bases from J, the junction contained 8 bases not matched to a gene. The CDR3 spans 15 residues. CDR3 DNA sequence: TGCAGTGCTAGGGAGGACAGGGGATTGCACACTGAAGCTTTCTTT. This translates into CSAREDRGLHTEAFF.

This chain links TRBV4-2 with TRBJ2-1; no reliable D call. The CDR3 has 12 residues. The V end lost 2 bases, the J end lost 8 bases, and 7 bases lay between the germline ends. The germline V gene encodes CDR1 LGHNA and CDR2 YNFKEQ. CDR3 coding DNA: TGTGCCAGCAGCCAATCCAGAGATGAGCAGTTCTTC. It encodes CASSQSRDEQFF.

This clonotype was counted ten times or more. This chain links TRBV20-1 with TRBJ2-5, with 9 bases that match TRBD1. This CDR3 is built from 13 residues. V was pared by 4 bases and J by 2 bases, with 2 bases of the junction left unmatched. The germline V gene encodes CDR1 DFQATT and CDR2 SNEGSKA (reference sequence). This CDR3 reads CSANRGPQETQYF. The CDR3 coding sequence is TGCAGTGCTAACAGGGGGCCTCAAGAGACCCAGTACTTC.

In its sample, this clonotype was seen many times. The genes are TRBV27 and TRBJ1-2; 9 nucleotides align to TRBD1. The CDR3 totals 14 residues. Germline V gene data show CDR1 as MNHEY and CDR2 as SMNVEV (reference sequence). J gave up 7 bases and V 0 bases, and 3 bases lay outside the gene matches. This CDR3 is CASSLSRDRVGYTF. DNA of the CDR3: TGTGCCAGCAGTTTATCCCGGGACAGGGTTGGCTACACCTTC.

In this sample, this clonotype turned up many times. The chain uses TRBV20-1 and TRBJ1-5, with a weak D call TRBD1 (5 bases). The V end was cut by 5 bases, the J end by 7 bases, with 21 bases between. Germline loops: CDR1 DFQATT, CDR2 SNEGSKA (reference sequence). The CDR3 consists of 15 residues. For the CDR3, the DNA is TGCAGTGCTGCCCCGGGTCGAGGGGTAGAGCAGCCCCAGCATTTT. It encodes CSAAPGRGVEQPQHF.

This clonotype ranks as medium-sized. The chain couples TRBV16 to TRBJ2-1, with D unclear. There are 14 residues in the CDR3. Germline CDR1 is KGHSY and CDR2 is FQNENV. Trimming took off 2 bases at V and 13 bases at J, with 18 bases between the two ends. The CDR3, as DNA: TGTGCCAGCAGCCAAGATTGGAGTGGTAAGACACAGTTCTTC. Its translation: CASSQDWSGKTQFF. The full variable domain, in which reference TRBV16 and TRBJ2-1 provide the parts outside the CDR3, is GEEVAQTPKHLVRGEGQKAKLYCAPIKGHSYVFWYQQVLKNEFKFLISFQNENVFDETGMPKERFSAKCLPNSPCSLEIQATKLEDSAVYFCASSQDWSGKTQFFGPGTRLTVL.

There are many counts of this clonotype. The J gene is TRBJ2-7, the V gene TRBV20-1, with a weak D call TRBD2 (7 bases). CDR1 is DFQATT, CDR2 SNEGSKA, per germline (reference sequence). The CDR3 has 13 amino acids. The V end lost 7 bases, the J end lost 2 bases, and 15 bases lay between the germline ends. Here the CDR3 DNA reads TGCAGTGAGGGGGGGCGGTCGACCTACGAGCAGTACTTC. Amino acid sequence: CSEGGRSTYEQYF.